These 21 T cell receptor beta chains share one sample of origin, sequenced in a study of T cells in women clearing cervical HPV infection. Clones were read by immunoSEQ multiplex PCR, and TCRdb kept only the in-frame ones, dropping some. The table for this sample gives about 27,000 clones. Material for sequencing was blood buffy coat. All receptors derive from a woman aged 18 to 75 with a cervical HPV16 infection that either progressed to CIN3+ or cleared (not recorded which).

CDR3 DNA (partial): TGTGCCAGCTCACCACCTATCCTGAACACTGAA. It translates to CASSPPILNTE. The CDR3, in full, reads CASSPPILNTEAFF. V and J are TRBV18 and TRBJ1-1, with D uncertain. The read is 3 residues too short to cover the CDR3 end, so that end is filled in from the germline J gene. V gave up 0 bases and J gave up 0 bases, with 5 bases separating them. The germline V gene has CDR1 KGHSH and CDR2 LQKENI. CDR3 length: 14 residues.

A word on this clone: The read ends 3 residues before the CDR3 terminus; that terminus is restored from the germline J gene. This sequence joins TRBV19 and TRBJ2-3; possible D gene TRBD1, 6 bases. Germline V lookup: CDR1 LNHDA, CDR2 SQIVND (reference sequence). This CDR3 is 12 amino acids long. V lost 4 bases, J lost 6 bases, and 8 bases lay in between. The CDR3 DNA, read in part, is TGTGCCAGTAGTACTCAGGGGGATACG. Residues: CASSTQGDT. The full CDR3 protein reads CASSTQGDTQYF.

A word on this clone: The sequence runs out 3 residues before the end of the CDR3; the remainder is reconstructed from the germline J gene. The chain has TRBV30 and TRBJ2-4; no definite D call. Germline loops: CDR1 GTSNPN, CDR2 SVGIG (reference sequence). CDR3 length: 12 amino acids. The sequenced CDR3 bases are TGTGCCTGGAACGTCAGGTTCTATGGT. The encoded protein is CAWNVRFYG. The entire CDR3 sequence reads CAWNVRFYGQYF.

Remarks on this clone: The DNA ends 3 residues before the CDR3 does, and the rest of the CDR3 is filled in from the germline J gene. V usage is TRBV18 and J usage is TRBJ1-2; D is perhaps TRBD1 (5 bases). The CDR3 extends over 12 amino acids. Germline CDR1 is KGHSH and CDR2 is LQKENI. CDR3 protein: CASSPDNYDYTF. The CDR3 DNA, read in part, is TGTGCCAGCTCACCGGACAATTACGAC.

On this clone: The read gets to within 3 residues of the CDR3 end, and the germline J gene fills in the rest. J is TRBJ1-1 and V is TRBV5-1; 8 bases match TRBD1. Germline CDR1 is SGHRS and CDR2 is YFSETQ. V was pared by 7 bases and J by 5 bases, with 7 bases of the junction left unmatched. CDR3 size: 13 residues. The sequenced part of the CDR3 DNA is TGCGCCAGCCAATTGACAGGGGCAACTGAA. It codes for CASQLTGATE. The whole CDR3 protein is CASQLTGATEAFF.

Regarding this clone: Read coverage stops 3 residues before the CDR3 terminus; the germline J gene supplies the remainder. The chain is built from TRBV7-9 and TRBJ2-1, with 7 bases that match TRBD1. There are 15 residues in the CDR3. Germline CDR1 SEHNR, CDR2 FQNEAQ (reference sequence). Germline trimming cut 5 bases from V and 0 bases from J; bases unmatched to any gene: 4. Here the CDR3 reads CASSPRGISYNEQFF. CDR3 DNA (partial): TGTGCCAGCAGCCCCAGGGGGATCTCCTACAATGAG.

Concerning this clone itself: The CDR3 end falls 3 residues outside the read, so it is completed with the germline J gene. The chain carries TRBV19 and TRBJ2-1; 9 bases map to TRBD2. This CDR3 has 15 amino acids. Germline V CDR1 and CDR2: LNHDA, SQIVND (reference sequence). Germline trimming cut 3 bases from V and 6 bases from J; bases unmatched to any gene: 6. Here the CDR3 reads CASSMRGLAVNEQFF. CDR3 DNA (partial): TGTGCCAGTAGTATGAGGGGACTAGCAGTCAATGAG.

The part of the CDR3 DNA that was read is TGCAGTGCTAGACAAGGGGCGACGGAGACC. Protein product: CSARQGATET. The complete CDR3 reads CSARQGATETQYF. V usage is TRBV20-1 and J usage is TRBJ2-5; D may be TRBD1 (5 bases). The read falls 3 residues short of the CDR3 end, and the missing part is taken from the germline J gene. The CDR3 is made up of 13 amino acids. Germline CDR1 is DFQATT and CDR2 is SNEGSKA (reference sequence). V was cut by 2 bases and J by 5 bases, with 12 bases left in between.

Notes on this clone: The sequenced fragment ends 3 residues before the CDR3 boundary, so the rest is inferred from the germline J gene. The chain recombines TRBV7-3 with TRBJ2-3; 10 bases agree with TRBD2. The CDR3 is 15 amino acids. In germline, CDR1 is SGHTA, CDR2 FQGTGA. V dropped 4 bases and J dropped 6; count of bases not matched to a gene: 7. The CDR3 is CASSSSGTSADTQYF. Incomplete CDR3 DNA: TGTGCCAGCAGCTCATCGGGGACTAGCGCCGATACG.

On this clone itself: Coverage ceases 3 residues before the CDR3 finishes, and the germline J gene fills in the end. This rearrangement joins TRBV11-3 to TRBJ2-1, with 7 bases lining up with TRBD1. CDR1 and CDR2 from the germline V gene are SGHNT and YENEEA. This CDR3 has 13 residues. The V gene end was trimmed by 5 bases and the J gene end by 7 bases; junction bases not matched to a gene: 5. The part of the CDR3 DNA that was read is TGTGCCAGCAGCCAACAGGGGAAGAATGAG. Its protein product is CASSQQGKNE. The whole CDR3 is CASSQQGKNEQFF.

CDR3 bases read: TGTGCCAGCAGCCCTCAGGGCACAGATACG. This sequence encodes CASSPQGTDT. The full CDR3 protein reads CASSPQGTDTQYF. This chain uses TRBV13 with TRBJ2-3; D unclear. Coverage ceases 3 residues before the CDR3 finishes, and the germline J gene fills in the end. The CDR3 sequence is 13 residues long. Germline V gene lookup returns CDR1 PRHDT and CDR2 FYEKMQ (reference sequence). Trimming took 5 bases from V and 1 from J, leaving 7 bases between them.

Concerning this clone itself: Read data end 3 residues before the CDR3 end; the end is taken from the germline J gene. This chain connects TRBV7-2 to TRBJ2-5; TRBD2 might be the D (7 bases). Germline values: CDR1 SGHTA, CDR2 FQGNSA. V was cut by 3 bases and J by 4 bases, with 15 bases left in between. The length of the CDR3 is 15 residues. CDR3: CASSFYPGGRETQYF. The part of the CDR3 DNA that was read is TGTGCCAGCAGCTTTTATCCGGGGGGCCGAGAGACC.

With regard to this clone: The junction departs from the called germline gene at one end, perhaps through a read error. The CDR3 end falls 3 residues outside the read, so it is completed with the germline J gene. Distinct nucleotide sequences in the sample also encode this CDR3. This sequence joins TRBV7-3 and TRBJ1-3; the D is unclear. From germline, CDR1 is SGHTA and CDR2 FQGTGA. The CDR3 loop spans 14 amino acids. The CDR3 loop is CASSPSHSGNTIYF. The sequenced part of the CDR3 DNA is TGTGCCAGCAGCCCTAGTCACTCTGGAAACACG.

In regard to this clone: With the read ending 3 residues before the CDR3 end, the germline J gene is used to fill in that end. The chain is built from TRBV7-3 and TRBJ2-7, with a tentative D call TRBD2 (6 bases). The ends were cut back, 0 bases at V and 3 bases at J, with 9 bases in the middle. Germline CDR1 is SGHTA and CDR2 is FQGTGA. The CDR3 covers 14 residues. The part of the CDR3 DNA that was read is TGTGCCAGCAGCTTAACTAGCGGATTCTACGAG. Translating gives CASSLTSGFYE. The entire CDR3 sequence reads CASSLTSGFYEQYF. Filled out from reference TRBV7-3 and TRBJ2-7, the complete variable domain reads GAGVSQTPSNKVTEKGKYVELRCDPISGHTALYWYRQSLGQGPEFLIYFQGTGAADDSGLPNDRFFAVRPEGSVSTLKIQRTERGDSAVYLCASSLTSGFYEQYFGPGTRLTVT.

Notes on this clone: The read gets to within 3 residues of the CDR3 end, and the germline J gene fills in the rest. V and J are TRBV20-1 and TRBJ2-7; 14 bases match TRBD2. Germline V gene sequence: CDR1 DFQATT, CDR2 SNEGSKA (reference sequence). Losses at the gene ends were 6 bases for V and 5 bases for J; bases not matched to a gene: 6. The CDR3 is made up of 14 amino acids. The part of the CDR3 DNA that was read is TGCAGTGCAACGACTAGCGGGAGGGCTGACGAG. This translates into CSATTSGRADE. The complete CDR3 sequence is CSATTSGRADEQYF.

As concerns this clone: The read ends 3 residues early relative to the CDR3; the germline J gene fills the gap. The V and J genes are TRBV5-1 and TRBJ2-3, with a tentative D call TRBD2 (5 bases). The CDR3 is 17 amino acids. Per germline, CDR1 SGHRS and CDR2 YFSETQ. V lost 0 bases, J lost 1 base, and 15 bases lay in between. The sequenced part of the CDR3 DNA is TGCGCCAGCAGCTTGGCTCCCAGCGGAAAGGGCACAGATACG. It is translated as CASSLAPSGKGTDT. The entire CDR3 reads CASSLAPSGKGTDTQYF.

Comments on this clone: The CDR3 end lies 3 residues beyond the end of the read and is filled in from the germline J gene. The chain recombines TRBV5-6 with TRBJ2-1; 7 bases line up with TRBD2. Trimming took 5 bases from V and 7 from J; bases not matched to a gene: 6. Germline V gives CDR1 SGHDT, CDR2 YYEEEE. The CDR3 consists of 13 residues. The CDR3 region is CASSPLARNEQFF. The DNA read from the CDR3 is TGTGCCAGCAGTCCACTAGCGCGAAATGAG.

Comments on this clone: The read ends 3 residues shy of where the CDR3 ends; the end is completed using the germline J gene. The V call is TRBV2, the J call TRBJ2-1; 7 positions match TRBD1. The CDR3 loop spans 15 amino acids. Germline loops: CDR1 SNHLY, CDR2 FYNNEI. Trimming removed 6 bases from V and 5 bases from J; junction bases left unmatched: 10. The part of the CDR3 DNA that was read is TGTGCCAGCAGGCGTGACAGGGCCACTAACAATGAG. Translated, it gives CASRRDRATNNE. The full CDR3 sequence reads CASRRDRATNNEQFF.

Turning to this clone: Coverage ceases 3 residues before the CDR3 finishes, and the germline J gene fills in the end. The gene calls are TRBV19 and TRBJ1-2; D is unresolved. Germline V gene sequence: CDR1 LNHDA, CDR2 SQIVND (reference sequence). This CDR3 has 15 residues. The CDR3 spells CASRTRLAGEYDYTF. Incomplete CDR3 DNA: TGTGCCAGCAGGACCCGACTAGCGGGAGAGTACGAC. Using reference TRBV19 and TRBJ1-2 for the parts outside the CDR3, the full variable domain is DGGITQSPKYLFRKEGQNVTLSCEQNLNHDAMYWYRQDPGQGLRLIYYSQIVNDFQKGDIAEGYSVSREKKESFPLTVTSAQKNPTAFYLCASRTRLAGEYDYTFGSGTRLTVV.

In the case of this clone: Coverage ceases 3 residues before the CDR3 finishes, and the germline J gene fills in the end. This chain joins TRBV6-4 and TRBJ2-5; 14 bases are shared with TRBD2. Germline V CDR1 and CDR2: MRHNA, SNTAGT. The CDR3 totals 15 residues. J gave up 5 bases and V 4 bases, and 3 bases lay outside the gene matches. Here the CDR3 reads CASSATSGRGETQYF. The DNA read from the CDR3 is TGTGCCAGCAGTGCGACTAGCGGGAGGGGGGAGACC.

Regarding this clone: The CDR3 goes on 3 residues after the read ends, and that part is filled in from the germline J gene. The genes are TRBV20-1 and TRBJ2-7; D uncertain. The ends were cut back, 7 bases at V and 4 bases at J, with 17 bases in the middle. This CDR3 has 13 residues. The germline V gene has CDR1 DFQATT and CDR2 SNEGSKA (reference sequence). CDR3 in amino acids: CSVKGQADYEQYF. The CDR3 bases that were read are TGCAGTGTTAAAGGGCAAGCCGATTACGAG.